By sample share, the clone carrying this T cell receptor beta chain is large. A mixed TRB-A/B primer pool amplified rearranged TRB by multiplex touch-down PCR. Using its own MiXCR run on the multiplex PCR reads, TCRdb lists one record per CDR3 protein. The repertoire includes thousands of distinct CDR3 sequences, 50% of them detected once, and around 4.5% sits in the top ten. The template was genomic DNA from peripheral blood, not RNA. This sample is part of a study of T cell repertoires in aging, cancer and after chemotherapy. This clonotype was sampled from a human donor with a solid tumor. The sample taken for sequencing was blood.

The CDR3 protein is CSVDVGYEQYF. In DNA, the CDR3 is TGCAGCGTTGATGTGGGCTACGAGCAGTACTTC. The chain uses TRBV29-1 and TRBJ2-7; no firm D call. V lost 3 bases and J lost 3, with 6 bases in between. Germline V lookup: CDR1 SQVTM, CDR2 ANQGSEA. This CDR3 region has 11 residues.